This TCR beta chain was identified in a study of blood T cell repertoires in COVID-19. The junction had 7 bases not matched to a gene; V was cut back by 2 bases and J by 5 bases. The CDR3 sequence is 15 residues long. Germline V gene lookup returns CDR1 SGDLS and CDR2 YYNGEE. The repertoire was sequenced with immunoSEQ multiplex PCR; TCRdb's copy has only in-frame clones and lacks some. Here the sample spans roughly 100,000 clones, around 81% being singletons. Sequencing used peripheral blood. The TCR comes from a man aged 60 to 69 with acute or convalescent COVID-19. This sequence joins TRBV9 and TRBJ2-1, with 7 nucleotides matching TRBD1. The CDR3 DNA follows: TGTGCCAGCAGCGTTTCGGGACAGAAAAACAATGAGCAGTTCTTC. Translating gives CASSVSGQKNNEQFF.